These 23 T cell receptor beta chains share one sample of origin, sequenced in a study of cytomegalovirus exposure and HLA in healthy donors. In the PCR, 60 Vbeta and 13 Jbeta primers were used. Sequencing was performed with immunoSEQ multiplex PCR; in TCRdb, only in-frame clones are kept and a portion is missing. This sample has under 200,000 clones; about two thirds occur once, and the top ten carry less than 5%. The sample was PBMCs. The receptor set was obtained from a woman in her late teens or twenties in good health and CMV-seropositive.

This chain uses TRBV15 with TRBJ2-3; D is ambiguous. Between the trimmed V and J ends, which lost 0 bases and 2 bases, there was a span of 6 bases. There are 14 residues in the CDR3. Germline V lookup: CDR1 LNHNV, CDR2 YYDKDF (reference sequence). The CDR3 is CATSRDQFTDTQYF. The CDR3 nucleotides are TGTGCCACCAGCAGAGACCAATTCACAGATACGCAGTATTTT.

V is TRBV10-3 and J is TRBJ1-3; no clear D gene. The CDR3 sequence is 15 residues long. V shed 3 bases and J shed 1 base, with 10 bases lying between them. Germline assignment: CDR1 ENHRY and CDR2 SYGVKD. In nucleotides, the CDR3 is TGTGCCATCAGTGATTTCGAGTGGTCTGGAAACACCATATATTTT. It codes for CAISDFEWSGNTIYF.

This rearrangement joins TRBV6-5 to TRBJ2-3; weak D call: TRBD2 (6 bases). This CDR3 region has 15 residues. Germline values: CDR1 MNHEY, CDR2 SVGAGI. Trimming left V 6 bases short and J 2 bases short, with 15 bases between. The CDR3 region is CASRDRGGYTDTQYF. CDR3 sequence (DNA): TGTGCCAGCAGAGACAGAGGAGGGTACACAGATACGCAGTATTTT.

V and J are TRBV6-1 and TRBJ1-5; 9 positions match TRBD1. The CDR3 runs to 15 residues. The V and J ends lost 4 bases and 6 bases, in that order; junction bases with no gene match: 7. Germline V lookup: CDR1 MNHNS, CDR2 SASEGT. CDR3 protein: CASSGHRGQGQPQHF. Here the CDR3 DNA reads TGTGCCAGCAGTGGCCACAGGGGGCAGGGTCAGCCCCAGCATTTT.

V gene TRBV19 combines with J gene TRBJ2-7; TRBD1 is a possible D gene (6 bases). V lost 5 bases, J lost 5 bases, and 22 bases lay in between. This CDR3 has 16 residues. Germline CDR1 LNHDA, CDR2 SQIVND (reference sequence). The CDR3, as DNA: TGTGCCAGTAGTCCAGCCTGGGGGCTAAGTTTGGACGAGCAGTACTTC. This translates into CASSPAWGLSLDEQYF. Using reference TRBV19 and TRBJ2-7 for the parts outside the CDR3, the full variable domain is DGGITQSPKYLFRKEGQNVTLSCEQNLNHDAMYWYRQDPGQGLRLIYYSQIVNDFQKGDIAEGYSVSREKKESFPLTVTSAQKNPTAFYLCASSPAWGLSLDEQYFGPGTRLTVT.

The chain joins TRBV2 to TRBJ1-4; TRBD1 might be the D (6 bases). The V and J ends lost 6 bases and 0 bases respectively, with 20 bases between them. The CDR3 length is 18 residues. Germline CDR1 reads SNHLY; CDR2 reads FYNNEI. The CDR3 sequence is CASSETGQLLATNEKLFF. In DNA form, the CDR3 reads TGTGCCAGCAGCGAAACCGGACAGCTCCTTGCAACTAATGAAAAACTGTTTTTT.

This clone is a singleton in its sample. The chain is built from TRBV12-5 and TRBJ1-4, with D unresolved. V dropped 7 bases and J dropped 6 bases, with 21 bases sitting between them. Germline CDR1 reads LGHNT; CDR2 reads FRNRAP. CDR3 length: 16 residues. The CDR3 DNA reads as TGTGCTAGTGTAAGTAAGTTTCTTCGGCGGGATGAAAAACTGTTTTTT. Translation: CASVSKFLRRDEKLFF. The variable domain in full, with the rest retrieved from reference TRBV12-5 and TRBJ1-4, is DARVTQTPRHKVTEMGQEVTMRCQPILGHNTVFWYRQTMMQGLELLAYFRNRAPLDDSGMPKDRFSAEMPDATLATLKIQPSEPRDSAVYFCASVSKFLRRDEKLFFGSGTQLSVL.

This chain links TRBV5-6 with TRBJ2-7; possibly TRBD1 for D (6 bases). The V end lost 3 bases, the J end lost 4 bases, and 17 bases lay between the germline ends. Germline V lookup: CDR1 SGHDT, CDR2 YYEEEE. This CDR3 is 15 amino acids long. This CDR3 reads CASSSYDRSQYEQYF. The DNA of the CDR3 is TGTGCCAGCAGCTCCTACGACAGGTCTCAGTACGAGCAGTACTTC.

As regards this clone: Other DNA sequences in this sample translate to the same CDR3. The chain employs TRBV28 and TRBJ2-5; D may be TRBD1 (5 bases). From germline, CDR1 is MDHEN and CDR2 SYDVKM. The CDR3 has 14 amino acids. The V end lost 3 bases, the J end lost 4 bases, and 12 bases lay between the germline ends. This CDR3 is CASSFGQGRETQYF. CDR3 nucleotides: TGTGCCAGCAGTTTTGGGCAGGGTCGAGAGACCCAGTACTTC.

J is TRBJ2-3 and V is TRBV18; 8 positions match TRBD1. Germline CDR1 and CDR2: KGHSH and LQKENI. The CDR3 spans 16 residues. The ends lost 3 bases at V and 9 bases at J; junction bases unmatched: 14. CDR3 protein: CASSPPDRVARFTQYF. DNA for the CDR3: TGTGCCAGCTCACCTCCGGACAGGGTCGCCCGGTTCACGCAGTATTTT.

The rearrangement links TRBV5-1 to TRBJ2-1; 12 positions agree with TRBD2. This CDR3 region has 15 residues. V trimming: 3 bases; J trimming: 9 bases; junction bases outside the gene matches: 7. The germline CDR1 and CDR2 sequences are SGHRS and YFSETQ. DNA of the CDR3: TGCGCCAGCAGCTCTGGACTAGCGGGAAGGGGTGAGCAGTTCTTC. Its translation is CASSSGLAGRGEQFF.

The rearrangement joins TRBV7-3 to TRBJ2-3; D is possibly TRBD2 (6 bases). Deletions cut 5 bases from V and 0 bases from J, with 15 bases between. Germline CDR1 reads SGHTA; CDR2 reads FQGTGA. CDR3 size: 16 residues. The CDR3 nucleotides are TGTGCCAGCAGCCCCGTAGCGGATCTAAGCACAGATACGCAGTATTTT. It specifies CASSPVADLSTDTQYF.

This chain links TRBV29-1 with TRBJ2-7; D might be TRBD1 (6 bases). The ends were cut back, 7 bases at V and 0 bases at J, with 13 bases in the middle. Germline V gives CDR1 SQVTM, CDR2 ANQGSEA. The CDR3 contains 13 residues. Here the CDR3 reads CSALTGLSYEQYF. CDR3 DNA: TGCAGCGCCCTTACAGGGCTCTCCTACGAGCAGTACTTC.

This chain joins TRBV4-2 and TRBJ1-1; 11 bases agree with TRBD1. Trimming at V came to 8 bases and at J to 8 bases, leaving 16 bases not matched to a gene. CDR3 size: 16 residues. The germline V gene has CDR1 LGHNA and CDR2 YNFKEQ. This CDR3 reads CASDIRDRGKRGEAFF. The DNA for the CDR3 is TGTGCCAGCGACATCCGGGACAGGGGGAAAAGGGGCGAAGCTTTCTTT.

This clone has a handful of counts. The chain couples TRBV5-1 to TRBJ2-7, with TRBD1 identical over 10 bases. This CDR3 has 14 amino acids. From germline, CDR1 is SGHRS and CDR2 YFSETQ. J gave up 5 bases and V 5 bases, and 7 bases lay outside the gene matches. This CDR3 is CASSFGTGDHEQYF. The CDR3 nucleotides read TGCGCCAGCAGTTTCGGGACAGGGGACCACGAGCAGTACTTC.

The chain carries TRBV7-2 and TRBJ2-3; 8 bases line up with TRBD2. The germline V gene has CDR1 SGHTA and CDR2 FQGNSA. The CDR3 contains 17 residues. Trimming cost V 9 bases and J 1 base; bases outside gene matches: 15. For the CDR3, the DNA is TGTGCCAGTGGGCCTAACGGGGGGGCCTCACGCACAGATACGCAGTATTTT. Residues: CASGPNGGASRTDTQYF.

The rearrangement uses TRBV5-1 and TRBJ2-2; a weak D match, TRBD2 (6 bases). This CDR3 spans 16 amino acids. The V gene's germline CDR1 is SGHRS and CDR2 YFSETQ. The germline V and J ends were trimmed by 5 bases and 1 base, with 15 bases remaining between them. The CDR3 region is CASRLPGLLNTGELFF. The CDR3 bases are TGCGCCAGCAGACTCCCGGGACTCTTGAACACCGGGGAGCTGTTTTTT.

The V call is TRBV5-1, the J call TRBJ2-7; possible D gene TRBD1, 6 bases. The CDR3 has 15 amino acids. Trimming removed 2 bases at V and 0 bases at J, with 12 bases between. CDR1 is SGHRS and CDR2 is YFSETQ in the germline V gene. The CDR3 DNA reads as TGCGCCAGCAGCTTTGCAGGGGTGAGCTCCTACGAGCAGTACTTC. Encoded protein: CASSFAGVSSYEQYF.

The chain recombines TRBV29-1 with TRBJ1-1; 8 bases fit TRBD1. Germline loops: CDR1 SQVTM, CDR2 ANQGSEA. The CDR3 extends over 14 amino acids. Losses at the gene ends were 4 bases for V and 2 bases for J; bases not matched to a gene: 6. In nucleotides, the CDR3 is TGCAGCGTTGGTGGCAGGGGGCTAAACACTGAAGCTTTCTTT. It yields the protein CSVGGRGLNTEAFF.

The V and J genes are TRBV7-9 and TRBJ1-2; D might be TRBD1 (6 bases). Trimming removed 1 base from V and 8 bases from J, with 14 bases in between. The CDR3 consists of 14 residues. CDR1 SEHNR and CDR2 FQNEAQ come from the germline V gene (reference sequence). The CDR3 DNA reads TGTGCCAGCAGCTTAGACAGGGTGGCGGAAGGCTACACCTTC. As protein: CASSLDRVAEGYTF.

V gene TRBV6-1 combines with J gene TRBJ2-5, with D perhaps TRBD2 (6 bases). CDR1 MNHNS and CDR2 SASEGT come from the germline V gene. This CDR3 has 15 amino acids. Trimming pared 0 bases from V and 4 bases from J, leaving 12 bases between. Here the CDR3 DNA reads TGTGCCAGCAGTGAAGCCCCGGGGGTTGGAGAGACCCAGTACTTC. Translation: CASSEAPGVGETQYF.

CDR3 region: CASSSPGGRGFQETQYF. CDR3 bases: TGTGCCAGCAGCTCCCCGGGGGGAAGAGGGTTTCAAGAGACCCAGTACTTC. The chain couples TRBV5-4 to TRBJ2-5, with TRBD2 matching over 7 bases. The CDR3 runs 17 residues. Germline loops: CDR1 SGHNT, CDR2 YYREEE (reference sequence). V was pared by 3 bases and J by 2 bases, with 13 bases of the junction left unmatched.

The rearrangement uses TRBV7-9 and TRBJ2-7; 7 bases align to TRBD1. The CDR3 totals 12 residues. Germline CDR1 is SEHNR and CDR2 is FQNEAQ (reference sequence). Trimming cost V 5 bases and J 12 bases; bases outside gene matches: 10. CDR3 bases: TGTGCCAGCAGCCTTGGGGACAGACGAACGTACTTC. It encodes CASSLGDRRTYF.